A selection of T cell receptor beta chains follows, all from one sample in a study of technical replicates of blood from a few donors. Method: immunoSEQ multiplex PCR; TCRdb's copy keeps in-frame clones and lacks some. The data show some 70,000 clones, 95% to 97% seen once. Sequencing was performed on T cells isolated from PBMCs. These TCRs come from a human donor in good health. Both conserved end residues are part of each CDR3. The order of the fields is V gene, J gene, D gene, clone size, CDR3 DNA, CDR3 protein. D genes are given only for firm matches. Expanded clones get a size class; other rows say once, few or many, or leave the size out.

TRBV4-3	TRBJ2-7	TRBD2	-	TGCGCCAGCAGCCAAGAGAGTGGAGCGGGAGCTTCCAACGAGCAGTACTTC	CASSQESGAGASNEQYF
TRBV27	TRBJ2-1	TRBD2	-	TGTGCCAGCAGTTTGGGGGGGAATGAGCAGTTCTTC	CASSLGGNEQFF
TRBV6-5	TRBJ1-1	-	-	TGTGCCAGCAGTTACGGGGGAGGGAAGAACACTGAAGCTTTCTTT	CASSYGGGKNTEAFF
TRBV6-6	TRBJ2-2	TRBD1	-	TGTGCCAGCAGTTACCATACAGGGGCTGCCGGGGAGCTGTTTTTT	CASSYHTGAAGELFF
TRBV2	TRBJ2-2	TRBD1	-	TGTGCCAGCAGTGTCGGACAGGGGACCGGGGAGCTGTTTTTT	CASSVGQGTGELFF
TRBV5-1	TRBJ2-7	TRBD2	-	TGCGCCAGCAGCTTGAGGACTAGCGGGAGTGAATCCTACGAGCAGTACTTC	CASSLRTSGSESYEQYF
TRBV27	TRBJ2-2	-	-	TGTGCCAGCAGTTTTACTACAGGGCATTACACCGGGGAGCTGTTTTTT	CASSFTTGHYTGELFF
TRBV2	TRBJ2-7	TRBD2	-	TGTGCCAGCAGTGGGATTAGCGGGAGTGATTACGAGCAGTACTTC	CASSGISGSDYEQYF
TRBV5-1	TRBJ2-7	-	-	TGCGCCAGCAGCTGGAGGGCGGAGGGGCGCTACGAGCAGTACTTC	CASSWRAEGRYEQYF
TRBV30	TRBJ1-5	-	-	TGTGCCTGGAGGGGGGGTGGCAATCAGCCCCAGCATTTT	CAWRGGGNQPQHF
TRBV6-6	TRBJ1-1	-	-	TGTGCCAGCAGTTACTCGAGGGGGGGGGAAGCTTTCTTT	CASSYSRGGEAFF
TRBV29-1	TRBJ1-3	TRBD1	-	TGCAGCGTTCGACAGGGCGTCCGCGCCGGAAACACCATATATTTT	CSVRQGVRAGNTIYF
TRBV10-3	TRBJ2-7	-	-	TGTGCCATCAGTGAGTCGAACAGAACCTCCTACGAGCAGTACTTC	CAISESNRTSYEQYF
TRBV29-1	TRBJ1-1	TRBD1	-	TGCAGCGGGGGGACAGGGGGTTTGAACACTGAAGCTTTCTTT	CSGGTGGLNTEAFF
TRBV9	TRBJ2-7	-	-	TGTGCCAGCAGCGTCCAGGACAGCCGTTACGAGCAGTACTTC	CASSVQDSRYEQYF
TRBV5-4	TRBJ1-2	-	-	TGTGCCAGCAGTCCCGGGAACATAATTAACTATGGCTACACCTTC	CASSPGNIINYGYTF
TRBV9	TRBJ2-7	-	-	TGTGCCAGCAGCGTTCAGGGGGGTTTGCACGAGCAGTACTTC	CASSVQGGLHEQYF
TRBV4-3	TRBJ1-2	-	-	TGCGCCAGCAGCCAAGTGATGGCCAGATCTAACTATGGCTACACCTTC	CASSQVMARSNYGYTF
TRBV9	TRBJ2-1	-	once	TGTGCCAGCAGCGTAGCTGCCAGCGGAGCTTACAATGAGCAGTTCTTC	CASSVAASGAYNEQFF
TRBV7-9	TRBJ2-2	-	-	TGTGCCAGCAGCTTAGACTTTGGCGGGGAGCTGTTTTTT	CASSLDFGGELFF
TRBV4-1	TRBJ2-5	TRBD1	-	TGCGCCAGCAGCCAAGATAGGACAGGGATCCAAGAGACCCAGTACTTC	CASSQDRTGIQETQYF
TRBV28	TRBJ2-1	-	-	TGTGCCAGCAGCGGGGAAAGATACAATGAGCAGTTCTTC	CASSGERYNEQFF
TRBV7-8	TRBJ1-2	TRBD1	once	TGTGCCAGCAGCCGAGGGGGCAGGGGTAGCTATGGCTACACCTTC	CASSRGGRGSYGYTF
TRBV27	TRBJ1-2	TRBD1	-	TGTGCCAACGGGACAGAAGTGAACTATGGCTACACCTTC	CANGTEVNYGYTF
TRBV16	TRBJ2-3	-	-	TGTGCCAGCAGCCAATTTCTCCCAGGGGCAGATACGCAGTATTTT	CASSQFLPGADTQYF
TRBV5-6	TRBJ2-7	-	-	TGTGCCAGCAGCTCCGAGCAGGATTTTAGGGAGCAGTACTTC	CASSSEQDFREQYF
TRBV7-2	TRBJ2-7	TRBD2	-	TGTGCCAGCAGCTTAGCCGCGGGATCGGGGGGCGAGCAGTACTTC	CASSLAAGSGGEQYF
TRBV4-3	TRBJ2-1	-	-	TGCGCCAGCAGCCCAACCAGCGACTTGTACAATGAGCAGTTCTTC	CASSPTSDLYNEQFF
TRBV9	TRBJ1-1	-	-	TGTGCCAGCAGCGTAGGTCCGGGATACGCTGAAGCTTTCTTT	CASSVGPGYAEAFF
TRBV27	TRBJ2-7	TRBD1	-	TGTGCCAGCAGTTACGCGGGACAGGGGGCGCACGAGCAGTACTTC	CASSYAGQGAHEQYF
TRBV19	TRBJ1-5	-	-	TGTGCCAGTAGTATAGTACGGGGGTTCAATCAGCCCCAGCATTTT	CASSIVRGFNQPQHF
TRBV5-6	TRBJ2-1	TRBD2	-	TGTGCCAGCAGACTTACTAGCGGGTCTTACAATGAGCAGTTCTTC	CASRLTSGSYNEQFF
TRBV6-1	TRBJ1-4	-	-	TGTGCCAGCAGTGTAGGAGGGATTGGTGAAAAACTGTTTTTT	CASSVGGIGEKLFF
TRBV20-1	TRBJ2-7	TRBD2	-	TGCAGTGCTAGAGGCGGGGGAGAGCAGTACTTC	CSARGGGEQYF
TRBV5-1	TRBJ2-2	-	once	TGCGCCAGCAACCATCCTGCTAGCGCGAACACCGGGGAGCTGTTTTTT	CASNHPASANTGELFF
TRBV4-1	TRBJ2-7	TRBD2	-	TGCGCCAGCAGCCAAGAAAGTGAACTAGCGAGCTCCTACGAGCAGTACTTC	CASSQESELASSYEQYF
TRBV5-1	TRBJ2-5	TRBD1	-	TGCGCCAGCAGCGGAGGACAGGGTCCGTGGGAGACCCAGTACTTC	CASSGGQGPWETQYF
TRBV5-1	TRBJ1-2	TRBD1	-	TGCGCCAGCAGCCTTATTACCACAGGGGTCCCCTATGGCTACACCTTC	CASSLITTGVPYGYTF
TRBV19	TRBJ1-4	-	-	TGTGCCAGTAGCCGGACAGAACGGGTCGAAAAACTGTTTTTT	CASSRTERVEKLFF
TRBV5-6	TRBJ2-3	TRBD1	-	TGTGCCAGCAGCTTGGTACTTTGGACAGGGGGACCAGATACGCAGTATTTT	CASSLVLWTGGPDTQYF
TRBV5-4	TRBJ1-1	-	-	TGTGCCAGCAGCCCGTCCGTACAGAACACTGAAGCTTTCTTT	CASSPSVQNTEAFF
TRBV5-8	TRBJ1-4	-	-	TGTGCCAGCATCCGACGGGCTAATGAAAAACTGTTTTTT	CASIRRANEKLFF
TRBV9	TRBJ2-7	TRBD2	-	TGTGCCAGCAGCGCGGGACTAGCGGACTCCTACGAGCAGTACTTC	CASSAGLADSYEQYF
TRBV7-6	TRBJ1-1	-	-	TGTGCCAGCAGCTTATTGGGCAGGGCAAACACTGAAGCTTTCTTT	CASSLLGRANTEAFF
TRBV6-5	TRBJ1-5	-	-	TGTGCCACCTCCTTTGGAGTCCGCCAGCATTTT	CATSFGVRQHF
TRBV10-1	TRBJ2-5	-	-	TGCGCCAGCAGTGAGCGTCAGTACCAAGAGACCCAGTACTTC	CASSERQYQETQYF
TRBV27	TRBJ2-1	-	-	TGTGCCAGCAGTTTTTCGCGTTACAATGAGCAGTTCTTC	CASSFSRYNEQFF
TRBV18	TRBJ1-1	TRBD1	-	TGTGCCAGCTCACCCTTCTCGACAGGGGGAAACACTGAAGCTTTCTTT	CASSPFSTGGNTEAFF
TRBV18	TRBJ2-6	-	-	TGTGCCAGCTCAGTTGCAGGGGCCTCTGGGGCCAACGTCCTGACTTTC	CASSVAGASGANVLTF